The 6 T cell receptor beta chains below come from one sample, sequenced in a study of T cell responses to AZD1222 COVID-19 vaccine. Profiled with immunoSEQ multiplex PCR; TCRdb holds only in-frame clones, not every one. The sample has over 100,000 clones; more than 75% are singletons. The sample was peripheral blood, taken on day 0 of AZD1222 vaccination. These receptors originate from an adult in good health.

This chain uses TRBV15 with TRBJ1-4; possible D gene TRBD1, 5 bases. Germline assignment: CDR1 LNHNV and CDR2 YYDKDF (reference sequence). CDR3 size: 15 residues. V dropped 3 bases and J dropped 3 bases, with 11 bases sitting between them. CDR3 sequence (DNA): TGTGCCACCAGCAGGGCCGGGACCTCTAATGAAAAACTGTTTTTT. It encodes CATSRAGTSNEKLFF.

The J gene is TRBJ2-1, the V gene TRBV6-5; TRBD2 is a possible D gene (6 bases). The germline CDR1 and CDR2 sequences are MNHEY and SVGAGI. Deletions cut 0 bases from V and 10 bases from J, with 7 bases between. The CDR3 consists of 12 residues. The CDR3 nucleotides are TGTGCCAGCAGTTACTCGGAGGGCGAGCAGTTCTTC. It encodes CASSYSEGEQFF.

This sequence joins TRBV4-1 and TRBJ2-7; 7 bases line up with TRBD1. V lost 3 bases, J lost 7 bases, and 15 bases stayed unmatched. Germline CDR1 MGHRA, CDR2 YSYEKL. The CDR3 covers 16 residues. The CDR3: CASSHLTKDRSREQYF. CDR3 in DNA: TGCGCCAGCAGCCACCTCACAAAGGACAGGTCTCGGGAGCAGTACTTC.

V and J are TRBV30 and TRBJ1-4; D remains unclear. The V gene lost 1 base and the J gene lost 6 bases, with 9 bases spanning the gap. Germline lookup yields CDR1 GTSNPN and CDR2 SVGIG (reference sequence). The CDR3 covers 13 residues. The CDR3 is CAWSGQPYEKLFF. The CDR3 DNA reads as TGTGCCTGGAGTGGGCAGCCATATGAAAAACTGTTTTTT.

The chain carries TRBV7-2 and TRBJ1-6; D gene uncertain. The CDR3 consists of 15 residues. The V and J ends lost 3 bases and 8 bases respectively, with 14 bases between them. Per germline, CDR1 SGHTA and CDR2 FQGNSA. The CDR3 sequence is CASSFGIRGDSPLHF. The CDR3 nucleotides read TGTGCCAGCAGCTTTGGGATTCGGGGTGATTCACCCCTCCACTTT.

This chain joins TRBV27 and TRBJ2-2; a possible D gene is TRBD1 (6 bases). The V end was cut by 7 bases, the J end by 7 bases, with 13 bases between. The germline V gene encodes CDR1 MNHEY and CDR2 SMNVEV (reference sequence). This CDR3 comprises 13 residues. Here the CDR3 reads CASKNRDVGELFF. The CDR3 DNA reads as TGTGCCAGCAAAAACAGGGACGTCGGGGAGCTGTTTTTT.